The present T cell receptor beta chain was sequenced within a study of shared clonotypes between healthy human individuals. The study's findings and limits: Donor clonotype sharing was expected to depend on sequencing depth.

Germline values: CDR1 MDHEN, CDR2 SYDVKM. The ends were cut back, 7 bases at V and 8 bases at J, with 17 bases in the middle. This CDR3 has 13 amino acids. With respect to this clone: Its specificity is not known.

At the deep level, the assay was run. Assay used: immunoSEQ multiplex PCR; TCRdb lists only in-frame clones, some missing. The table has more than 400,000 clones, 90% to 96% seen once; the top ten hold approximately 0.06%. Sample: naive CD4+ T cells sorted from blood. The subset denotes: CD45RA+ positively selected. This receptor was obtained from a woman younger than 45 in good health. The chain employs TRBV28 and TRBJ1-2; D perhaps matches TRBD1 (6 bases). The DNA for the CDR3 is TGTGCCAGCACCATAAACAGGGATCGCGGCTACACCTTC. Translated, it gives CASTINRDRGYTF.